These 18 T cell receptor beta chains were sequenced from one sample in a study of blood T cells in healthy people across ages. Then a second PCR, running about 6 to 12 cycles, was carried out with a sample-barcoded 5' primer and a J-beta primer mix. TCRdb recomputed calls from the 5' RACE reads with MiXCR, one row per CDR3 protein. The sample records more than 650,000 distinct CDR3 sequences, about 20% being singletons. The sequenced sample was blood. The receptors here all came from a man aged 70 or older in good health.

This clonotype was detected only a few times. The V call is TRBV28, the J call TRBJ1-2; a possible D gene is TRBD1 (6 bases). Trimming cost V 7 bases and J 2 bases, with 14 bases left between them. Germline V gene data show CDR1 as MDHEN and CDR2 as SYDVKM. The CDR3 length is 14 residues. CDR3 DNA: TGTGCCAGCAACTCGCCAGGACAGAACTATGGCTACACCTTC. Residues: CASNSPGQNYGYTF.

This clonotype was counted many times. The chain combines TRBV13 with TRBJ1-6; 10 bases are shared with TRBD1. V lost 2 bases, J lost 8 bases, and 6 bases stayed unmatched. Germline CDR1 PRHDT, CDR2 FYEKMQ (reference sequence). The length of the CDR3 is 16 residues. DNA for the CDR3: TGTGCCAGCAGCTTACAGGGACAGGGGATTGATTCACCCCTCCACTTT. This encodes CASSLQGQGIDSPLHF.

The V and J genes are TRBV5-1 and TRBJ2-1, with D possibly TRBD1 on 6 matching bases. The J call may be mistaken, given a closer DNA end match to TRBJ2-5. Germline values: CDR1 SGHRS, CDR2 YFSETQ. The CDR3 consists of 14 residues. CDR3 sequence (DNA): TGCGCCAGCAGCTTGGGCCGGGAAGGGGGGACCCAGTACTTC. Its translation: CASSLGREGGTQYF.

This chain connects TRBV6-1 to TRBJ2-3; no reliable D call. The CDR3 sequence is 15 residues long. V lost 3 bases and J lost 2, with 12 bases in between. The germline gives CDR1 MNHNS, CDR2 SASEGT. The CDR3 DNA reads as TGTGCCAGCAGTGATGACCCAGGAGTCACAGATACGCAGTATTTT. Its translation: CASSDDPGVTDTQYF.

V usage is TRBV29-1 and J usage is TRBJ2-3, with a possible D match to TRBD1 (5 bases). The germline CDR1 and CDR2 sequences are SQVTM and ANQGSEA. V was cut by 5 bases and J by 5 bases, with 11 bases left in between. The CDR3 runs 12 residues. The CDR3 here is CSVRQNLDTQYF. CDR3 sequence (DNA): TGCAGCGTTCGACAGAACCTAGATACGCAGTATTTT.

This clonotype came up many times. This chain links TRBV14 with TRBJ2-3, with no clear D. Germline V gives CDR1 SGHDN, CDR2 FVKESK. CDR3 length: 14 amino acids. Trimming took 5 bases from V and 4 from J, leaving 13 bases between them. As DNA, the CDR3 is TGTGCCAGCAGCTCAATGATCTCCCCAGATACGCAGTATTTT. Translation gives CASSSMISPDTQYF.

This clonotype was seen a few times. This sequence joins TRBV12-3 or TRBV12-4 and TRBJ1-2; D remains ambiguous. Trimming shortened V by 4 bases and J by 7 bases, and 19 bases separated the two germline ends. CDR3 length equals 15 residues. Written as DNA, the CDR3 is TGTGCCAGCAGTTCAAACACGGTGATGGACTGTGGCTACACCTTC. This encodes CASSSNTVMDCGYTF.

This chain's CDR3 is CASSKPDWVTGNTIYF. In nucleotides, the CDR3 is TGTGCCAGCAGCAAACCAGATTGGGTTACAGGAAACACCATATATTTT. The chain recombines TRBV21-1 with TRBJ1-3. TRBV21-1 is termed a pseudogene. This CDR3 contains 16 residues.

The V call is TRBV5-1, the J call TRBJ1-1, with a weak D call TRBD1 (6 bases). This CDR3 has 14 amino acids. V was clipped by 6 bases and J by 0 bases, with 12 bases between them. Germline CDR1 and CDR2: SGHRS and YFSETQ. CDR3 sequence (DNA): TGCGCCAGCAAGAGGACAGTGATGAACACTGAAGCTTTCTTT. Protein: CASKRTVMNTEAFF.

This chain joins TRBV5-1 and TRBJ2-2; TRBD2 matches 14 bases. The CDR3 consists of 16 residues. With 4 bases clipped from V and 5 bases from J, the junction kept 4 bases outside the gene matches. Germline-derived CDR1 and CDR2 are SGHRS and YFSETQ. The CDR3 reads CASSRGLAGDTGELFF. In nucleotides, the CDR3 is TGCGCCAGCAGCCGGGGACTAGCGGGAGATACCGGGGAGCTGTTTTTT.

V and J are TRBV14 and TRBJ1-3; the D is unclear. This CDR3 is 15 amino acids long. Germline lookup yields CDR1 SGHDN and CDR2 FVKESK. Trimming cost V 0 bases and J 2 bases, with 8 bases left between them. The CDR3 loop is CASSQDQVTGNTIYF. The CDR3 DNA reads as TGTGCCAGCAGCCAAGATCAGGTGACTGGAAACACCATATATTTT.

The rearrangement uses TRBV12-3 or TRBV12-4 and TRBJ2-4; D not resolved. V was shortened by 4 bases and J by 8 bases, with 6 bases between the two germline ends. The CDR3 runs to 11 residues. The CDR3 nucleotides read TGTGCCAGCAGTTCAAGGGACATTCAGTACTTC. It is translated as CASSSRDIQYF.

This clonotype was detected ten times or more. This chain links TRBV2 with TRBJ2-5, with a possible D match to TRBD2 (6 bases). The V gene's germline CDR1 is SNHLY and CDR2 FYNNEI. The CDR3 totals 15 residues. Trimming cost V 4 bases and J 2 bases, with 14 bases left between them. The CDR3 sequence: CASSGSRGTQETQYF. The CDR3 DNA sequence: TGTGCCAGCAGTGGAAGTCGGGGGACTCAAGAGACCCAGTACTTC.

This clonotype came up a few times. The rearrangement uses TRBV7-9 and TRBJ2-4; TRBD2 agrees at 8 bases. J gave up 5 bases and V 1 base, and 4 bases lay outside the gene matches. The CDR3 runs 15 residues. Germline V gene sequence: CDR1 SEHNR, CDR2 FQNEAQ (reference sequence). This CDR3 reads CASSLGPAGENIQYF. The CDR3 region has the DNA TGTGCCAGCAGCTTAGGTCCAGCGGGGGAAAACATTCAGTACTTC.

The rearrangement links TRBV14 to TRBJ2-1; 7 bases are shared with TRBD2. The V and J ends lost 1 base and 2 bases, in that order; junction bases with no gene match: 2. CDR3 length equals 15 residues. Germline values: CDR1 SGHDN, CDR2 FVKESK. For the CDR3, the DNA is TGTGCCAGCAGCCAAGTGGCGGGAGCCTACAATGAGCAGTTCTTC. Protein sequence: CASSQVAGAYNEQFF.

This clonotype came up a few times. This chain connects TRBV7-9 to TRBJ2-7; 7 nucleotides line up with TRBD1. The germline V gene encodes CDR1 SEHNR and CDR2 FQNEAQ (reference sequence). The CDR3 consists of 15 residues. J gave up 5 bases and V 0 bases, and 7 bases lay outside the gene matches. Here the CDR3 reads CASSLAGGGLDEQYF. CDR3 DNA: TGTGCCAGCAGCTTAGCAGGGGGCGGTTTAGACGAGCAGTACTTC.

This clonotype was picked up a small number of times. V is TRBV12-3 or TRBV12-4 and J is TRBJ2-5; the match to TRBD2 covers 10 bases. The CDR3 is 15 residues long. V shed 6 bases, J shed 2 bases, and the junction held 6 bases outside the gene matches. The CDR3 here is CASSLGGLAQETQYF. The CDR3 DNA reads TGTGCCAGCAGCCTGGGGGGACTAGCGCAAGAGACCCAGTACTTC.

This clonotype showed up just a few times. The chain is built from TRBV12-3 or TRBV12-4 and TRBJ1-2, with 9 bases lining up with TRBD1. The J segment lost 7 bases and the V segment lost 3 bases, leaving 9 bases of the junction unmatched. This CDR3 comprises 15 residues. The DNA of the CDR3 is TGTGCCAGCAGTTTTCGCGTGGGGACAGGGATTGGCTACACCTTC. Its translation is CASSFRVGTGIGYTF.